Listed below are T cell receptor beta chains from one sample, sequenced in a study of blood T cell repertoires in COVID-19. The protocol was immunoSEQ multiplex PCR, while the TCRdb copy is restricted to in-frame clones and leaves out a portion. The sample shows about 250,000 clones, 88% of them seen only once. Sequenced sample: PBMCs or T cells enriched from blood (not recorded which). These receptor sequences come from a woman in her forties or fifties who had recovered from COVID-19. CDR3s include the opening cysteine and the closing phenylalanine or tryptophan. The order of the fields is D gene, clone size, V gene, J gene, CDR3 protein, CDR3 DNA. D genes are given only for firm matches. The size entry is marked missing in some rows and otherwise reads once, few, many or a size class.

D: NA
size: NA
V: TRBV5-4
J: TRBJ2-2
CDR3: CASSPSSERSVGELFF
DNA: TGTGCCAGCAGCCCCTCTAGCGAGAGAAGTGTCGGGGAGCTGTTTTTT

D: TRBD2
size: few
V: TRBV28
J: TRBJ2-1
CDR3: CASPPLAGGYNEQFF
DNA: TGTGCCAGTCCCCCCCTAGCGGGGGGATACAATGAGCAGTTCTTC

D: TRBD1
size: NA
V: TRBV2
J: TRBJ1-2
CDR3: CASSDPGTGRYYGYTF
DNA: TGTGCCAGCAGCGACCCCGGGACAGGGAGGTACTATGGCTACACCTTC

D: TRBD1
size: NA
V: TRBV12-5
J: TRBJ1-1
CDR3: CASGLSKKDRVNTEAFF
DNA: TGTGCTAGTGGTTTGTCCAAGAAGGACAGGGTGAACACTGAAGCTTTCTTT

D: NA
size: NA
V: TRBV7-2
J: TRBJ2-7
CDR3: CASSLAEGDHEQYF
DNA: TGTGCCAGCAGCTTAGCTGAAGGGGATCACGAGCAGTACTTC

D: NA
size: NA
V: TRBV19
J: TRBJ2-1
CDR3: CASSTGIFYNEQFF
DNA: TGTGCCAGTAGTACAGGGATTTTCTACAATGAGCAGTTCTTC

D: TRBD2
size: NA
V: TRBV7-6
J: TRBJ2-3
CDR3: CASSLGGSGFDTQYF
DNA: TGTGCCAGCAGCTTAGGCGGGAGTGGGTTTGATACGCAGTATTTT

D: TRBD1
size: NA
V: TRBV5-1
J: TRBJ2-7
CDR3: CASSLVGTGGYEQYF
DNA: TGCGCCAGCAGCTTGGTAGGGACAGGGGGCTACGAGCAGTACTTC

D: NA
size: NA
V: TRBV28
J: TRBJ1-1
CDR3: CASSTRQMNTEAFF
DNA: TGTGCCAGCAGTACCAGACAGATGAACACTGAAGCTTTCTTT

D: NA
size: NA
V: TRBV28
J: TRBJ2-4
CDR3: CASSRQAAKNIQYF
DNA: TGTGCCAGCAGTAGGCAGGCCGCCAAAAACATTCAGTACTTC

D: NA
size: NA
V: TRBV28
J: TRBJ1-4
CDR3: CASSPTPTANEKLFF
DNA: TGTGCCAGCAGTCCGACCCCGACTGCTAATGAAAAACTGTTTTTT

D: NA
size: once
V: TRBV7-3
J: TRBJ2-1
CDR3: CASSTDSRQQFF
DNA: TGTGCCAGCAGCACCGACTCCCGACAGCAGTTCTTC

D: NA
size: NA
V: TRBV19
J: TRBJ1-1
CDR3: CASKGGGTGLNTEAFF
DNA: TGTGCCAGTAAGGGGGGGGGAACGGGATTGAACACTGAAGCTTTCTTT

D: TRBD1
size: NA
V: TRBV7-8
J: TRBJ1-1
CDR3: CASSFPLTGSNTEAFF
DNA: TGTGCCAGCAGCTTCCCCCTGACAGGGTCGAACACTGAAGCTTTCTTT

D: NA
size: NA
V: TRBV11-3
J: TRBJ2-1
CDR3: CASSEGESAEGQFF
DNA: TGTGCCAGCAGCGAGGGAGAGAGCGCAGAGGGGCAGTTCTTC

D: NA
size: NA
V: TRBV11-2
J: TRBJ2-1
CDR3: CASSRALGYEQFF
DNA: TGTGCCAGCAGTCGAGCACTAGGTTATGAGCAGTTCTTC

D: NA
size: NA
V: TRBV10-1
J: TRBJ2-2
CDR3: CASSDRGANTGELFF
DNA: TGCGCCAGCAGTGATCGGGGGGCTAACACCGGGGAGCTGTTTTTT

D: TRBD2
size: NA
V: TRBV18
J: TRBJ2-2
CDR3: CASSPVLAGDSGELFF
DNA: TGTGCCAGCTCACCAGTTCTAGCGGGAGACTCCGGGGAGCTGTTTTTT

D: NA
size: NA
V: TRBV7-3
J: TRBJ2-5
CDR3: CASSLRSRGSSAYQETQYF
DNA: TGTGCCAGCAGCTTAAGGTCAAGAGGGTCTAGCGCGTACCAAGAGACCCAGTACTTC

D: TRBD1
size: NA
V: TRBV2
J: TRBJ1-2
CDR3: CASSPRDRVYGYTF
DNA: TGTGCCAGCAGTCCCCGGGACAGGGTCTATGGCTACACCTTC

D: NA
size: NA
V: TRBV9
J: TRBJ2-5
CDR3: CASSVAIGRETQYF
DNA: TGTGCCAGCAGCGTAGCTATAGGGAGGGAGACCCAGTACTTC

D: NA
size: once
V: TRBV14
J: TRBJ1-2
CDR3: CASNHRVDSNYGYTF
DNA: TGTGCCAGCAACCATCGGGTAGATTCTAACTATGGCTACACCTTC

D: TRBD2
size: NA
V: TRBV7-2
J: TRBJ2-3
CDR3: CASSLGTSGRSNTQYF
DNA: TGTGCCAGCAGCTTAGGTACTAGCGGGAGGTCAAATACGCAGTATTTT

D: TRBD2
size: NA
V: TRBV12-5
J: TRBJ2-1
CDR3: CASGLGTSGVYNEQFF
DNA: TGTGCTAGTGGTTTGGGGACTAGCGGGGTATACAATGAGCAGTTCTTC

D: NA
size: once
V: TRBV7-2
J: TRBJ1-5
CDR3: CASSPVSGNQPQHF
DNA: TGTGCCAGCAGCCCGGTCTCTGGCAATCAGCCCCAGCATTTT

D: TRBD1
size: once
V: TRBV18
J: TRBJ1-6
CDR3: CASSSGTGVSPLHF
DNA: TGTGCCAGCTCGTCCGGGACAGGGGTTTCACCCCTCCACTTT

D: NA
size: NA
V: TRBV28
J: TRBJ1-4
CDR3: CASRGSGEKLFF
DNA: TGTGCCAGCAGAGGGTCGGGAGAAAAACTGTTTTTT

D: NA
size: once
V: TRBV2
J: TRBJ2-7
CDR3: CASRRGQGSYEQYF
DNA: TGTGCCAGCAGGAGAGGCCAGGGGTCCTACGAGCAGTACTTC

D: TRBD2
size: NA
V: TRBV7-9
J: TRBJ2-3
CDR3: CASSLALLREDADTQYF
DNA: TGTGCCAGCAGCTTAGCTTTGTTGCGGGAGGATGCAGATACGCAGTATTTT

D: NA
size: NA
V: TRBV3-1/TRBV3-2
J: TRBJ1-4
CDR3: CASSHIEKQANEKLFF
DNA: TGTGCCAGCAGCCACATAGAGAAGCAGGCTAATGAAAAACTGTTTTTT

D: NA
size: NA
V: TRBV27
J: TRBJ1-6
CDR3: CASSKSTGLNSPLHF
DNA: TGTGCCAGCAGTAAATCGACAGGACTGAATTCACCCCTCCACTTT

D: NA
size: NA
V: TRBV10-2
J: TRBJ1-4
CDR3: CASSPVVGREKLFF
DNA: TGCGCCAGCAGCCCTGTGGTCGGTCGGGAAAAACTGTTTTTT

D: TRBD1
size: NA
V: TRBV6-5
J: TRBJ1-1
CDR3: CASSYSKNTGDSAAFF
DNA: TGTGCCAGCAGTTACTCGAAGAATACAGGGGATTCGGCAGCTTTCTTT

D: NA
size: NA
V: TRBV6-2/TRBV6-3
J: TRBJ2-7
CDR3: CASSKNTRHLWEQYF
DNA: TGTGCCAGCAGTAAAAACACCCGACACCTCTGGGAGCAGTACTTC

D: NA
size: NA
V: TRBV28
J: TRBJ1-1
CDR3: CASVGGTLNTEAFF
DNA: TGTGCCAGCGTTGGGGGCACTTTGAACACTGAAGCTTTCTTT

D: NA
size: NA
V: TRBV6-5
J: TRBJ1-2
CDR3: CASSYRAGYGYTF
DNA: TGTGCCAGCAGTTACCGCGCCGGCTATGGCTACACCTTC

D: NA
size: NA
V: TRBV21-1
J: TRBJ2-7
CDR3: CASSLTGGYEQYF
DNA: TGTGCCAGCAGCCTGACAGGGGGCTACGAGCAGTACTTC

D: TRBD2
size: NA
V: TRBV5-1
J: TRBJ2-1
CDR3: CASSLTTSGTNEQFF
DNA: TGCGCCAGCAGCTTGACAACTAGCGGAACAAATGAGCAGTTCTTC

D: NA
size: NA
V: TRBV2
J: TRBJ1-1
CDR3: CASQDSWNTEAFF
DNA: TGTGCCAGCCAGGACAGCTGGAACACTGAAGCTTTCTTT

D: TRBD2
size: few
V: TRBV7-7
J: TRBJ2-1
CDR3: CASSPGLATTMEQFF
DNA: TGTGCTAGCAGCCCCGGACTAGCTACCACAATGGAGCAGTTCTTC

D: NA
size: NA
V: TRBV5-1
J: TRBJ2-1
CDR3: CASAAGRNEQFF
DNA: TGCGCCAGCGCCGCTGGGCGCAATGAGCAGTTCTTC

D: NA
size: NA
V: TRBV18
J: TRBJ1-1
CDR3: CASSLQREGTEAFF
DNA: TGTGCCAGCTCGCTACAACGGGAAGGGACTGAAGCTTTCTTT

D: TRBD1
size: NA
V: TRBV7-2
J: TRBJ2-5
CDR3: CASSLGAGGNGETQYF
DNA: TGTGCCAGCAGCTTAGGTGCAGGGGGAAATGGGGAGACCCAGTACTTC

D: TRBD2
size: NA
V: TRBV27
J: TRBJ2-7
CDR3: CASSISPTGLAGYEQYF
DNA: TGTGCCAGCAGTATCTCCCCCACCGGACTAGCGGGGTACGAGCAGTACTTC

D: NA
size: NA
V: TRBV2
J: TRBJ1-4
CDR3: CASSRDTSNEKLFF
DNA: TGTGCCAGCAGCCGGGACACCTCTAATGAAAAACTGTTTTTT

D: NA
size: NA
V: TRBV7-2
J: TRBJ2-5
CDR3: CASSSFPRGKSQETQYF
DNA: TGTGCCAGCAGCTCGTTCCCCAGGGGAAAGAGCCAAGAGACCCAGTACTTC